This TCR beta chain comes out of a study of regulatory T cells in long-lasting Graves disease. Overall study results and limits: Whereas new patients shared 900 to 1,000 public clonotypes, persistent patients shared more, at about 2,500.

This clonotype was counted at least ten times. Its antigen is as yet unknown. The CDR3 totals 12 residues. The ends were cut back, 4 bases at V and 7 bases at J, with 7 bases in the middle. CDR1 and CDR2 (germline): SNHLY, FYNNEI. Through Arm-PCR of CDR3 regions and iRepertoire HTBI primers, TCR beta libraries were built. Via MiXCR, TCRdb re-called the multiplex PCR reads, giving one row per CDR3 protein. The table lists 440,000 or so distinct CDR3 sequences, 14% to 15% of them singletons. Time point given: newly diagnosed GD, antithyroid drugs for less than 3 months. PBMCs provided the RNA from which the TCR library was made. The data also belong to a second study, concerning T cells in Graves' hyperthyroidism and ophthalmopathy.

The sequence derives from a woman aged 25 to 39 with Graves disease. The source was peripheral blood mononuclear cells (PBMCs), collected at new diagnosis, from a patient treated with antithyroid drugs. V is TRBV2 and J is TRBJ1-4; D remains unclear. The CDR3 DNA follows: TGTGCCAGCAGTGTATTCCTTGAAAAACTGTTTTTT. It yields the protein CASSVFLEKLFF.